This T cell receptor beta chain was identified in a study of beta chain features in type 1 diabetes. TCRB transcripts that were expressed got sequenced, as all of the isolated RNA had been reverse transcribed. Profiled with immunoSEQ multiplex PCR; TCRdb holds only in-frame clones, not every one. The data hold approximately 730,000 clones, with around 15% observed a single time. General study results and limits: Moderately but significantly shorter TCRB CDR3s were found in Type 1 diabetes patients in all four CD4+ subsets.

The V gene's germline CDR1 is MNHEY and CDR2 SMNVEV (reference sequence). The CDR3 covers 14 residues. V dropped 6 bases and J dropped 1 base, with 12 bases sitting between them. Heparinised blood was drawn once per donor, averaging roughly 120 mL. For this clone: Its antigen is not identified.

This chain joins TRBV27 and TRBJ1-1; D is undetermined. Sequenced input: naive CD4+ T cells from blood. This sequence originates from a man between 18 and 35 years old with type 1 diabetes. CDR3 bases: TGTGCCAGCAGCGACCCGGGAACGAACACTGAAGCTTTCTTT. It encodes CASSDPGTNTEAFF.